The 12 T cell receptor beta chains reported below all come from one sample, sequenced in a study of shared clonotypes between healthy human individuals. Terminally differentiated effector memory CD45RA+ cells were excluded from the naive CD8 cells, which were CD45RO-negative and positively selected for CCR7. Repertoires were generated with immunoSEQ multiplex PCR, while TCRdb's copy carries only in-frame clones and drops some. The profile shows millions of clones, under 95% of them singletons. The sequenced sample was naive CD8+ T cells from PBMCs. The receptor source for this set is a man aged 18 to 29 in good health. Some clones in this sample may be carry-over from other donors' samples.

Here the CDR3 DNA reads TGCGCCAGCAGCCAAGAAGTCCTAGCGGTGAATTACGAGCAGTACTTC. This encodes CASSQEVLAVNYEQYF. This sequence joins TRBV4-1 and TRBJ2-7, with 7 bases lining up with TRBD2. J gave up 4 bases and V 0 bases, and 9 bases lay outside the gene matches. Germline V lookup: CDR1 MGHRA, CDR2 YSYEKL. The CDR3 spans 16 residues.

This chain joins TRBV6-1 and TRBJ2-1, with TRBD1 matching over 8 bases. Germline CDR1 is MNHNS and CDR2 is SASEGT. This CDR3 has 15 residues. Losses at the gene ends were 4 bases for V and 8 bases for J; bases not matched to a gene: 10. CDR3 sequence: CASSAPWTGIDEQFF. CDR3 DNA: TGTGCCAGCAGTGCTCCCTGGACAGGGATCGATGAGCAGTTCTTC.

V usage is TRBV15 and J usage is TRBJ2-7; 10 nucleotides agree with TRBD2. The germline V gene encodes CDR1 LNHNV and CDR2 YYDKDF (reference sequence). V lost 1 base to trimming and J lost 4 bases; unmatched junction nucleotides: 7. The CDR3 loop spans 16 amino acids. The CDR3 is CATSRGVGTSAYEQYF. In DNA, the CDR3 is TGTGCCACCAGCAGAGGAGTCGGGACTAGCGCTTACGAGCAGTACTTC.

This clone was picked up one time. The CDR3 region is CASSPSQGEGTDTQYF. The CDR3 coding sequence is TGTGCCAGCAGCCCCTCCCAGGGAGAGGGCACAGATACGCAGTATTTT. The rearrangement joins TRBV5-8 to TRBJ2-3; TRBD1 or TRBD2 may be the D gene (5 bases each). V was cut by 4 bases and J by 1 base, with 16 bases left in between. CDR3 length: 16 residues. CDR1 and CDR2 from the germline V gene are SGHTS and YDEGEE.

The genes are TRBV7-9 and TRBJ2-7; 7 nucleotides line up with TRBD2. The V gene end was trimmed by 5 bases and the J gene end by 6 bases; junction bases not matched to a gene: 13. CDR1 is SEHNR and CDR2 is FQNEAQ in the germline V gene (reference sequence). CDR3 length: 15 residues. Written as DNA, the CDR3 is TGTGCCAGCAGCCCTGCCCCGGGGTGGGGGGGCGAGCAGTACTTC. Its protein product is CASSPAPGWGGEQYF.

The chain has TRBV7-9 and TRBJ1-3; D uncertain. V shed 2 bases and J shed 0 bases, with 14 bases lying between them. The CDR3 loop spans 17 amino acids. CDR1 and CDR2 (germline): SEHNR, FQNEAQ (reference sequence). CDR3 protein: CASSLNYVSSSGNTIYF. DNA for the CDR3: TGTGCCAGCAGCTTAAACTATGTCTCGAGCTCTGGAAACACCATATATTTT. The full variable domain, its missing parts supplied by reference TRBV7-9 and TRBJ1-3, is DTGVSQNPRHKITKRGQNVTFRCDPISEHNRLYWYRQTLGQGPEFLTYFQNEAQLEKSRLLSDRFSAERPKGSFSTLEIQRTEQGDSAMYLCASSLNYVSSSGNTIYFGEGSWLTVV.

The chain is built from TRBV29-1 and TRBJ1-1; D is perhaps TRBD1 (6 bases). CDR1 SQVTM and CDR2 ANQGSEA come from the germline V gene. Trimming took off 5 bases at V and 8 bases at J, with 12 bases between the two ends. This CDR3 is 11 amino acids long. CDR3 sequence (DNA): TGCAGCGTTAAGTCCGGGACAGAAGCTTTCTTT. Its translation is CSVKSGTEAFF.

As to this clone: Within the sample, other DNA sequences also encode this same CDR3. CDR3 bases: TGTGCCAGCAGTTTATCAGGGGGGAGCTTCTCCTACGAGCAGTACTTC. Protein: CASSLSGGSFSYEQYF. The chain combines TRBV27 with TRBJ2-7; D might be TRBD1 or TRBD2, each matching 6 bases. Per germline, CDR1 MNHEY and CDR2 SMNVEV (reference sequence). The CDR3 covers 16 residues. Trimming cost V 0 bases and J 0 bases, with 12 bases left between them.

The chain has TRBV5-6 and TRBJ2-1; possibly TRBD1 for D (6 bases). The CDR3 extends over 15 amino acids. V was shortened by 0 bases and J by 8 bases, with 15 bases between the two germline ends. Germline CDR1 is SGHDT and CDR2 is YYEEEE. The CDR3 reads CASSLAVAGVHEQFF. As DNA, the CDR3 is TGTGCCAGCAGCTTGGCCGTAGCAGGGGTACATGAGCAGTTCTTC.

The chain carries TRBV27 and TRBJ2-5, with 8 positions matching TRBD2. From germline, CDR1 is MNHEY and CDR2 SMNVEV (reference sequence). CDR3 length: 15 residues. Trimming removed 0 bases from V and 4 bases from J; junction bases left unmatched: 4. The CDR3 sequence: CASSLSRGLGETQYF. In DNA, the CDR3 is TGTGCCAGCAGTTTATCGAGGGGACTAGGAGAGACCCAGTACTTC.

The genes are TRBV10-3 and TRBJ2-7; 8 bases line up with TRBD1. Germline loops: CDR1 ENHRY, CDR2 SYGVKD. J gave up 5 bases and V 0 bases, and 6 bases lay outside the gene matches. The CDR3 runs 15 residues. The chain's CDR3 is CAISESWDRPDEQYF. The CDR3 coding sequence is TGTGCCATCAGTGAGTCGTGGGACAGGCCCGACGAGCAGTACTTC.

The gene calls are TRBV6-5 and TRBJ2-7; 9 bases align to TRBD1. CDR1 and CDR2 (germline): MNHEY, SVGAGI. With 0 bases clipped from V and 6 bases from J, the junction kept 3 bases outside the gene matches. This CDR3 has 14 amino acids. The DNA for the CDR3 is TGTGCCAGCAGTTACTCACGGACAGGGGTCGAGCAGTACTTC. Its translation is CASSYSRTGVEQYF.